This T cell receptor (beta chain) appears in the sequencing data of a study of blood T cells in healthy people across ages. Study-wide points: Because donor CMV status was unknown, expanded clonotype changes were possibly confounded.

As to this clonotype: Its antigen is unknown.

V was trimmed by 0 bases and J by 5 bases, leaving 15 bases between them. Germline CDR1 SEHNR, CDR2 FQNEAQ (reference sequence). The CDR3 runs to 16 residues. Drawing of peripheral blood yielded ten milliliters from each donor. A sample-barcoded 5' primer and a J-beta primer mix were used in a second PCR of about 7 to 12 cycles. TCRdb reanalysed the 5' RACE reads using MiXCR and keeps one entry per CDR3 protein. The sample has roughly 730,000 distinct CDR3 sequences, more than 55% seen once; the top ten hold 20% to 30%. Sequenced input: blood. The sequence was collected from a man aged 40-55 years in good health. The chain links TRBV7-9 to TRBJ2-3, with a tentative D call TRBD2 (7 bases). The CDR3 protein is CASSLAPGGAKDTQYF. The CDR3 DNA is TGTGCCAGCAGCTTAGCCCCTGGGGGGGCGAAAGATACGCAGTATTTT.